The 30 T cell receptor beta chains listed next were all sequenced from one sample in a study of blood T cell repertoires in COVID-19. Sequencing was performed with immunoSEQ multiplex PCR; in TCRdb, only in-frame clones are kept and a portion is missing. The sample has some 200,000 clones, around 80% seen once; the top ten hold around 12%. Material for sequencing was peripheral blood. All receptors come from a woman aged 40 to 50 with acute or convalescent COVID-19.

The chain uses TRBV9 and TRBJ2-1; 7 nucleotides agree with TRBD1. J gave up 6 bases and V 4 bases, and 16 bases lay outside the gene matches. The CDR3 is 17 residues long. Germline lookup yields CDR1 SGDLS and CDR2 YYNGEE. The CDR3 nucleotides read TGTGCCAGCAGCACACCCAGGGGGACGGCCCCGAGCAATGAGCAGTTCTTC. It yields the protein CASSTPRGTAPSNEQFF.

The chain has TRBV5-4 and TRBJ2-7, with TRBD2 as a possible D gene (7 bases). Germline assignment: CDR1 SGHNT and CDR2 YYREEE (reference sequence). The V end lost 3 bases, the J end lost 5 bases, and 15 bases lay between the germline ends. This CDR3 comprises 14 residues. The CDR3, as DNA: TGTGCCAGCAGCTCTAAAGGGGGGGCCGACGAGCAGTACTTC. Amino acids: CASSSKGGADEQYF.

This chain joins TRBV7-2 and TRBJ1-4, with 9 bases matching TRBD1. This CDR3 is 18 amino acids long. V dropped 5 bases and J dropped 10; count of bases not matched to a gene: 20. Per germline, CDR1 SGHTA and CDR2 FQGNSA. The CDR3 here is CASSPVSRDRAGYAKLFF. The CDR3 coding sequence is TGTGCCAGCAGCCCAGTGTCCCGGGACAGGGCGGGGTACGCAAAACTGTTTTTT.

This sequence joins TRBV19 and TRBJ2-5, with TRBD2 identical over 8 bases. Germline V gene sequence: CDR1 LNHDA, CDR2 SQIVND (reference sequence). This CDR3 comprises 15 residues. V was pared by 8 bases and J by 3 bases, with 11 bases of the junction left unmatched. The CDR3 here is CASSRTSLSKETQYF. In nucleotides, the CDR3 is TGTGCCAGTTCCCGGACTAGCCTGTCAAAAGAGACCCAGTACTTC.

The V call is TRBV12-3 or TRBV12-4, the J call TRBJ1-5; maybe TRBD1 (5 bases). The CDR3 is made up of 13 amino acids. V lost 7 bases, J lost 6 bases, and 13 bases lay in between. In DNA form, the CDR3 reads TGTGCCAGCAAAGCGCCGGGGGTTCAGCCCCAGCATTTT. It specifies CASKAPGVQPQHF.

The rearrangement joins TRBV29-1 to TRBJ1-1; maybe TRBD1 (5 bases). The CDR3 length is 13 residues. Trimming shortened V by 7 bases and J by 4 bases, and 16 bases separated the two germline ends. Germline V CDR1 and CDR2: SQVTM, ANQGSEA. CDR3 DNA sequence: TGCAGCGCGATTACAGGATTCTCCACTGAAGCTTTCTTT. Translated: CSAITGFSTEAFF.

V is TRBV7-2 and J is TRBJ2-7; possibly TRBD1 for D (6 bases). Germline V gene lookup returns CDR1 SGHTA and CDR2 FQGNSA. The CDR3 extends over 13 amino acids. The ends were cut back, 2 bases at V and 2 bases at J, with 7 bases in the middle. The CDR3 spells CASSLQGTYEQYF. The CDR3 DNA sequence: TGTGCCAGCAGCTTACAGGGGACCTACGAGCAGTACTTC.

V is TRBV9 and J is TRBJ2-7; D may be TRBD1 (6 bases). Per germline, CDR1 SGDLS and CDR2 YYNGEE. CDR3 size: 14 residues. V lost 0 bases to trimming and J lost 7 bases, with 14 bases between them. Here the CDR3 DNA reads TGTGCCAGCAGCGTAGCCTGGAGCAGGGGTGAGCAGTACTTC. Translation: CASSVAWSRGEQYF.

This clone was detected a few times. This rearrangement joins TRBV2 to TRBJ1-3, with 7 bases identical to TRBD1. The CDR3 consists of 14 residues. Germline loops: CDR1 SNHLY, CDR2 FYNNEI. The V gene end was trimmed by 8 bases and the J gene end by 0 bases; junction bases not matched to a gene: 4. The DNA of the CDR3 is TGTGCCAGCGGGACAGCCTACTCTGGAAACACCATATATTTT. Its translation is CASGTAYSGNTIYF.

The chain links TRBV29-1 to TRBJ1-1, with a possible D match to TRBD1 (5 bases). Trimming took 4 bases from V and 11 from J, leaving 11 bases between them. The length of the CDR3 is 10 residues. The germline V gene encodes CDR1 SQVTM and CDR2 ANQGSEA. In DNA form, the CDR3 reads TGCAGCGTTGTCGGGGGGAAGGCTTTCTTT. Translated, it gives CSVVGGKAFF.

This clone was counted only a few times. The chain is built from TRBV19 and TRBJ2-5, with D maybe TRBD1 (6 bases). Per germline, CDR1 LNHDA and CDR2 SQIVND (reference sequence). CDR3 length equals 14 residues. The V end lost 6 bases, the J end lost 1 base, and 12 bases lay between the germline ends. DNA for the CDR3: TGTGCCAGTAGGGAGACAGGAGTCCAAGAGACCCAGTACTTC. Translated, it gives CASRETGVQETQYF.

CDR3 region: CASSPPGVASTDTQYF. The CDR3 coding sequence is TGCGCCAGCAGCCCCCCGGGGGTGGCGAGCACAGATACGCAGTATTTT. The genes are TRBV5-1 and TRBJ2-3; D might be TRBD2 (6 bases). Germline-derived CDR1 and CDR2 are SGHRS and YFSETQ. The CDR3 runs to 16 residues. With 4 bases removed from V and 0 bases from J, the gap between germline ends came to 15 bases.

This clone was detected a few times. The chain has TRBV10-3 and TRBJ2-7; 9 bases fit TRBD1. Germline V CDR1 and CDR2: ENHRY, SYGVKD. Losses at the gene ends were 2 bases for V and 3 bases for J; bases not matched to a gene: 8. The CDR3 loop spans 16 amino acids. Here the CDR3 reads CAISENTGTGIYEQYF. The CDR3 coding sequence is TGTGCCATCAGTGAGAATACCGGGACAGGGATCTACGAGCAGTACTTC.

In this sample, this clone turned up a few times. In nucleotides, the CDR3 is TGTGCCAGCTGCTATCAACAGGCTTATAATTCACCCCTCCACTTT. Its protein product is CASCYQQAYNSPLHF. The V gene is TRBV28, the J gene TRBJ1-6; weak D call: TRBD1 (5 bases). The CDR3 contains 15 residues. Germline lookup yields CDR1 MDHEN and CDR2 SYDVKM. V was clipped by 8 bases and J by 4 bases, with 15 bases between them.

This clone is a singleton in its sample. Its ends do not fully match the called genes, so a read error is possible. The chain joins TRBV15 to TRBJ2-1; 7 nucleotides agree with TRBD2. Germline V CDR1 and CDR2: LNHNV, YYDKDF (reference sequence). The CDR3 loop spans 13 amino acids. CDR3 in amino acids: CATRDPPSGLRLF. In DNA form, the CDR3 reads TGTGCCACCAGAGACCCTCCTAGCGGACTTAGGCTCTTC.

This rearrangement joins TRBV7-8 to TRBJ2-1; D possibly corresponds to TRBD2 (6 bases). Germline lookup yields CDR1 SGHVS and CDR2 FQNEAQ. The CDR3 extends over 15 amino acids. The germline V and J ends were trimmed by 6 bases and 5 bases, with 17 bases remaining between them. CDR3 loop: CASRAGWERDNEQFF. As DNA, the CDR3 is TGTGCCAGCAGGGCGGGTTGGGAGCGGGACAATGAGCAGTTCTTC.

The chain is built from TRBV5-4 and TRBJ2-1; TRBD2 might be the D (7 bases). This CDR3 region has 14 residues. V was clipped by 1 base and J by 6 bases, with 11 bases between them. Germline V gene sequence: CDR1 SGHNT, CDR2 YYREEE (reference sequence). In DNA, the CDR3 is TGTGCCAGCAGCTTGTGGGGGGGCATCAATGAGCAGTTCTTC. This translates into CASSLWGGINEQFF.

The rearrangement links TRBV5-1 to TRBJ1-1; no firm D call. Trimming left V 4 bases short and J 8 bases short, with 9 bases between. Germline V gives CDR1 SGHRS, CDR2 YFSETQ. There are 11 residues in the CDR3. This CDR3 is CASSLLGEAFF. Here the CDR3 DNA reads TGCGCCAGCAGCCTACTAGGGGAAGCTTTCTTT.

This chain connects TRBV2 to TRBJ1-1, with a weak D call TRBD1 (6 bases). From germline, CDR1 is SNHLY and CDR2 FYNNEI. The CDR3 has 14 residues. V was pared by 5 bases and J by 1 base, with 11 bases between. CDR3 in DNA: TGTGCCAGCAGTCCGGGACAAAAGAACACTGAAGCTTTCTTT. It is translated as CASSPGQKNTEAFF.

Concerning this clone itself: This specimen includes other DNA sequences encoding the same CDR3. The chain has TRBV30 and TRBJ2-3, with D possibly TRBD2 on 6 matching bases. Germline V CDR1 and CDR2: GTSNPN, SVGIG (reference sequence). CDR3 size: 13 residues. V was cut by 2 bases and J by 3 bases, with 9 bases left in between. CDR3 amino acids: CAWSPGGTDTQYF. In DNA, the CDR3 is TGTGCCTGGAGTCCCGGGGGAACAGATACGCAGTATTTT.

The chain is built from TRBV10-3 and TRBJ2-5; 9 bases agree with TRBD2. From germline, CDR1 is ENHRY and CDR2 SYGVKD. The trim removed 7 bases at V and 5 bases at J, leaving 11 bases unmatched. CDR3 length: 15 amino acids. This chain's CDR3 is CAIKGSGRGDETQYF. Here the CDR3 DNA reads TGTGCCATCAAAGGTAGCGGGAGAGGTGACGAGACCCAGTACTTC.

This chain joins TRBV19 and TRBJ1-3; a weak D match, TRBD1 (5 bases). The germline V and J ends were trimmed by 5 bases and 0 bases, with 11 bases remaining between them. The CDR3 is 15 amino acids. CDR1 is LNHDA and CDR2 is SQIVND in the germline V gene (reference sequence). CDR3 residues: CASSPGHFSGNTIYF. The CDR3, as DNA: TGTGCCAGTAGTCCCGGACACTTCTCTGGAAACACCATATATTTT.

The J gene is TRBJ1-4, the V gene TRBV5-3, with TRBD1 matching over 10 bases. TRBV5-3 has ORF status, its function being uncertain. V lost 3 bases, J lost 8 bases, and 7 bases stayed unmatched. The CDR3 covers 15 residues. CDR3 residues: CARSCLRDRGEKLFF. The CDR3 bases are TGTGCCAGAAGCTGCCTCCGGGACAGGGGAGAAAAACTGTTTTTT.

The chain combines TRBV27 with TRBJ2-1; a weak D match, TRBD1 (6 bases). V gave up 3 bases and J gave up 6 bases, with 9 bases separating them. The CDR3 is 13 amino acids. In germline, CDR1 is MNHEY, CDR2 SMNVEV (reference sequence). The CDR3 spells CASSLTGPNEQFF. CDR3 DNA sequence: TGTGCCAGCAGTTTGACAGGTCCCAATGAGCAGTTCTTC.

This clone was detected only a few times. The chain couples TRBV7-8 to TRBJ2-3; TRBD2 matches at 12 bases. Germline V gene lookup returns CDR1 SGHVS and CDR2 FQNEAQ. The CDR3 is made up of 16 amino acids. J gave up 7 bases and V 1 base, and 6 bases lay outside the gene matches. The CDR3 nucleotides read TGTGCCAGCAGCTTAGGGGCTAGCGGGGGGGCAAATACGCAGTATTTT. It yields the protein CASSLGASGGANTQYF. The whole variable domain, filled in from reference TRBV7-8 and TRBJ2-3, reads GAGVSQSPRYKVAKRGQDVALRCDPISGHVSLFWYQQALGQGPEFLTYFQNEAQLDKSGLPSDRFFAERPEGSVSTLKIQRTQQEDSAVYLCASSLGASGGANTQYFGPGTRLTVL.

The rearrangement links TRBV29-1 to TRBJ2-1, with 14 bases lining up with TRBD2. The V gene's germline CDR1 is SQVTM and CDR2 ANQGSEA. The V segment lost 3 bases and the J segment 6 bases; nucleotides outside the gene matches: 7. This CDR3 is built from 16 residues. Here the CDR3 reads CSVERLAGGYLNEQFF. The CDR3 DNA is TGCAGCGTTGAGAGACTAGCGGGAGGGTACCTCAATGAGCAGTTCTTC.

The chain combines TRBV7-2 with TRBJ2-5, with D possibly TRBD1 on 6 matching bases. V was clipped by 5 bases and J by 2 bases, with 15 bases between them. Germline V lookup: CDR1 SGHTA, CDR2 FQGNSA. The CDR3 spans 15 residues. The CDR3 bases are TGTGCCAGCAGCCCTCATCAGGGGTCTCAAGAGACCCAGTACTTC. Translated, it gives CASSPHQGSQETQYF. The full variable domain, in which reference TRBV7-2 and TRBJ2-5 provide the parts outside the CDR3, is GAGVSQSPSNKVTEKGKDVELRCDPISGHTALYWYRQSLGQGLEFLIYFQGNSAPDKSGLPSDRFSAERTGGSVSTLTIQRTQQEDSAVYLCASSPHQGSQETQYFGPGTRLLVL.

This clone was picked up a small number of times. The chain links TRBV27 to TRBJ1-2; 9 bases match TRBD1. V dropped 7 bases and J dropped 3; count of bases not matched to a gene: 6. The CDR3 extends over 14 amino acids. Per germline, CDR1 MNHEY and CDR2 SMNVEV (reference sequence). In DNA form, the CDR3 reads TGTGCCAGCACCGGGACAGGGAGTCACTATGGCTACACCTTC. Translating it yields CASTGTGSHYGYTF.

V gene TRBV18 combines with J gene TRBJ2-2; 8 positions match TRBD1. V dropped 6 bases and J dropped 3; count of bases not matched to a gene: 6. The length of the CDR3 is 15 residues. Looked up from germline, CDR1 is KGHSH and CDR2 is LQKENI. The CDR3 DNA reads as TGTGCCAGCTCCAGGGACAGGCGATACACCGGGGAGCTGTTTTTT. Translated, it gives CASSRDRRYTGELFF.

The chain has TRBV5-1 and TRBJ2-1, with D uncertain. Germline-derived CDR1 and CDR2 are SGHRS and YFSETQ. Trimming pared 2 bases from V and 0 bases from J, leaving 9 bases between. This CDR3 comprises 15 residues. The CDR3 region has the DNA TGCGCCAGCAGCTTAAGCGAGAGCTCCTACAATGAGCAGTTCTTC. Its translation: CASSLSESSYNEQFF.